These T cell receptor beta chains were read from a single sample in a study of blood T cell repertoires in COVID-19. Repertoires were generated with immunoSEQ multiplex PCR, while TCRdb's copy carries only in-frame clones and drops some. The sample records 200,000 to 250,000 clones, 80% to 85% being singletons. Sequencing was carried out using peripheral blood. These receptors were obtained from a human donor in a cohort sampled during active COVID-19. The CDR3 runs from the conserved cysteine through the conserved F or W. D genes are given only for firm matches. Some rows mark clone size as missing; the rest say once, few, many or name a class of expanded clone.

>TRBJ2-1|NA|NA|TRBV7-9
CASYLREPYNEQFF
TGTGCCAGTTATTTACGGGAACCCTACAATGAGCAGTTCTTC
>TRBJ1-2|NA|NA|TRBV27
CASRPQGLDGYTF
TGTGCCAGCAGACCCCAGGGGCTAGATGGCTACACCTTC
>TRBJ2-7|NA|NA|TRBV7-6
CASSLVQGSYEQYF
TGTGCCAGCAGCTTAGTTCAGGGTAGCTACGAGCAGTACTTC
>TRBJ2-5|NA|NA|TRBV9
CASGKGLGETQYF
TGTGCCAGCGGAAAGGGGCTCGGAGAGACCCAGTACTTC
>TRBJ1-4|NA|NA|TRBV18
CASSPRSGATNEKLFF
TGTGCCAGCTCACCACGGTCGGGAGCAACTAATGAAAAACTGTTTTTT
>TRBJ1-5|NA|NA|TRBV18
CASSPTGVVNSNQPQHF
TGTGCCAGCTCCCCGACAGGAGTTGTTAATAGCAATCAGCCCCAGCATTTT
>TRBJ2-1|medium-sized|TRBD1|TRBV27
CASGDRGHNNEQFF
TGTGCCAGCGGAGACAGGGGACACAACAATGAGCAGTTCTTC
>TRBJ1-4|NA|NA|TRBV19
CASSEAFEKLFF
TGTGCCAGTAGTGAGGCTTTTGAAAAACTGTTTTTT
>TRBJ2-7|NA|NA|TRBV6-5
CASSYLYEQYF
TGTGCCAGCAGTTATCTCTACGAGCAGTACTTC
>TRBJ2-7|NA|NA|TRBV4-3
CASSQDRYSYEQYF
TGCGCCAGCAGCCAAGATCGGTATTCCTACGAGCAGTACTTC
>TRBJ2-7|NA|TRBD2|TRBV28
CASMSGTSYEQYF
TGTGCCAGCATGAGCGGGACCTCCTACGAGCAGTACTTC
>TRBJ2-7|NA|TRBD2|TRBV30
CAWGAGGTYEQYF
TGTGCCTGGGGAGCGGGAGGGACCTACGAGCAGTACTTC
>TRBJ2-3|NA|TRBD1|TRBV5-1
CASRPGTGTMSAQYF
TGCGCCAGCAGACCCGGGACAGGGACTATGTCGGCGCAGTATTTT
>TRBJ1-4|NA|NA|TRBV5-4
CASSLNPGGKLFF
TGTGCCAGCAGCTTGAATCCGGGGGGAAAACTGTTTTTT
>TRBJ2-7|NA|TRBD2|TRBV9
CASSRAGGPYEQYF
TGTGCCAGCAGTAGGGCGGGAGGGCCCTACGAGCAGTACTTC
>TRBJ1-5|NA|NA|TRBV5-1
CASSSGRGHNQPQHF
TGCGCCAGCAGCTCGGGGCGGGGGCACAATCAGCCCCAGCATTTT
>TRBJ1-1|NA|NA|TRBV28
CASNYGGGTEAFF
TGTGCCAGCAACTACGGGGGTGGGACTGAAGCTTTCTTT
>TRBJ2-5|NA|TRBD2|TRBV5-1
CASSLGASGSPPMETQYF
TGCGCCAGCAGCTTGGGGGCTAGCGGGAGTCCCCCGATGGAGACCCAGTACTTC
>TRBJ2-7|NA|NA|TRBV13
CASSFAQVTSYEQYF
TGTGCCAGCAGCTTCGCACAGGTAACTTCCTACGAGCAGTACTTC
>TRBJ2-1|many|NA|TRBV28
CASSPNEGGHEQFF
TGTGCCAGCAGCCCGAATGAGGGAGGCCATGAGCAGTTCTTC
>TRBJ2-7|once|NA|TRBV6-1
CASSDQGGHHPYEQYF
TGTGCCAGCAGTGACCAGGGAGGCCACCACCCCTACGAGCAGTACTTC
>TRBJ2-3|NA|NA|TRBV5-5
CASSPRERDTQYF
TGTGCCAGCAGCCCCAGGGAAAGGGATACGCAGTATTTT
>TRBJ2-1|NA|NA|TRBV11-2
CASSLGGSYNEQFF
TGTGCCAGCAGTTTAGGAGGCTCCTACAATGAGCAGTTCTTC
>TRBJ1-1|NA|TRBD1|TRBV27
CASSNRGRTEAFF
TGTGCCAGCAGTAACAGGGGGCGGACTGAAGCTTTCTTT
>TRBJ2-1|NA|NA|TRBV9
CASSVESRGNEQFF
TGTGCCAGCAGCGTAGAGAGTAGGGGGAATGAGCAGTTCTTC
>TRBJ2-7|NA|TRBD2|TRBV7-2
CASSSAGTSYEQYF
TGTGCCAGCAGCTCAGCCGGGACTAGCTACGAGCAGTACTTC
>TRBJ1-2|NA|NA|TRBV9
CASSVVAGHGYTF
TGTGCCAGCAGCGTAGTGGCGGGTCATGGCTACACCTTC
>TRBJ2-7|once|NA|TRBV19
CASNPRGTYEQYF
TGTGCCAGTAATCCAAGGGGGACCTACGAGCAGTACTTC
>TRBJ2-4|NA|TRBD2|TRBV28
CASRTYSGTSGRTNIQYF
TGTGCCAGCAGAACCTACTCCGGGACTAGCGGGAGGACAAACATTCAGTACTTC
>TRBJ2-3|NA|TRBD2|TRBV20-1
CSASRSGSADTQYF
TGCAGTGCTAGTAGGAGCGGGAGTGCAGATACGCAGTATTTT
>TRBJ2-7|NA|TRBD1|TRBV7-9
CASSPGTAAFSYEQYF
TGTGCCAGCAGCCCCGGGACAGCAGCTTTCTCCTACGAGCAGTACTTC
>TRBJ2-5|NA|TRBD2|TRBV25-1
CASSRGLAVQETQYF
TGTGCCAGCAGTCGAGGACTAGCGGTTCAAGAGACCCAGTACTTC
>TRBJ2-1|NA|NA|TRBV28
CASSFGGGDEQFF
TGTGCCAGCAGTTTCGGCGGCGGCGATGAGCAGTTCTTC
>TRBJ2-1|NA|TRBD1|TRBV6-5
CASSYDRATYNEQFF
TGTGCCAGCAGTTACGACAGGGCTACCTACAATGAGCAGTTCTTC
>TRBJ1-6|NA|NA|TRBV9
CASSGAPGLDNSPLHF
TGTGCCAGCAGCGGGGCTCCGGGACTGGATAATTCACCCCTCCACTTT
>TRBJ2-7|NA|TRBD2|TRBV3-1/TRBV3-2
CASSLREVNEQYF
TGTGCCAGCAGCCTGCGGGAGGTAAACGAGCAGTACTTC
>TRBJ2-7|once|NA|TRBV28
CASSLIRAEQYF
TGTGCCAGCAGTTTAATCCGAGCTGAGCAGTACTTC
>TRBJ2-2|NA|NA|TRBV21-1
CASSKWETPTGELFF
TGTGCCAGCAGCAAATGGGAGACTCCCACCGGGGAGCTGTTTTTT
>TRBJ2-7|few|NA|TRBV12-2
CASRPRDYEQYF
TGTGCAAGTCGCCCCAGGGACTACGAGCAGTACTTC
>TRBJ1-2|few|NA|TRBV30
CAWSVGGGYTF
TGTGCCTGGAGTGTCGGAGGAGGCTACACCTTC
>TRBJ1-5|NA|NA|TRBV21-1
CASSIHRQGRNQPQHF
TGTGCCAGCAGCATACATCGACAGGGCCGGAATCAGCCCCAGCATTTT
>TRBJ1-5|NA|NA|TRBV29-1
CSVAGYSNQPQHF
TGCAGCGTTGCGGGGTATAGCAATCAGCCCCAGCATTTT
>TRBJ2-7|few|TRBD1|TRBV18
CASSSGQGIYEQYF
TGTGCCAGCTCATCGGGACAGGGTATCTACGAGCAGTACTTC
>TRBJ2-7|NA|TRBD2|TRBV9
CASSAQGTSGRYEQYF
TGTGCCAGCAGCGCCCAGGGGACTAGCGGGAGATACGAGCAGTACTTC
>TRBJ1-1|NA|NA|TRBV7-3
CASSFGGGRTEAFF
TGTGCCAGCAGCTTCGGGGGTGGAAGGACTGAAGCTTTCTTT
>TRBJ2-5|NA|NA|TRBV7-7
CASSPPPRSQETQYF
TGTGCCAGCAGCCCACCTCCGCGGTCCCAAGAGACCCAGTACTTC
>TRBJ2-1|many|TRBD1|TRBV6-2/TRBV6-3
CASSYPTGDLSYNEQFF
TGTGCCAGCAGTTACCCGACAGGGGACCTCTCCTACAATGAGCAGTTCTTC
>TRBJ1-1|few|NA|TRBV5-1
CASSLGTVMNTEAFF
TGCGCCAGCAGCTTGGGGACAGTCATGAACACTGAAGCTTTCTTT
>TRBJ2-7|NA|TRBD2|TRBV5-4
CASSSAGGAYEQYF
TGTGCCAGCAGCTCAGCGGGAGGAGCCTACGAGCAGTACTTC
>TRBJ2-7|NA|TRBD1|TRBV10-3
CAISGVPGQGYEQYF
TGTGCCATCAGTGGAGTCCCGGGACAGGGGTACGAGCAGTACTTC